The TCR beta chain described here comes from a study of T cell repertoires in cytomegalovirus infection. There are 18 residues in the CDR3. The V and J ends lost 8 bases and 1 base, in that order; junction bases with no gene match: 13. The germline V gene encodes CDR1 SGHTA and CDR2 FQGNSA. TCRdb reanalysed the reads using MiXCR and keeps one entry per CDR3 protein. The sample lists about 360,000 distinct CDR3 sequences, around a sixth occurring once. This clonotype was detected ten times or more. Sequences were obtained from PBMCs. The chain carries TRBV7-2 and TRBJ2-7; 14 nucleotides line up with TRBD2. This sequence originates from a human donor in good health (CMV status not recorded). Some clones in this sample may be carry-over from other donors' samples. The chain's CDR3 is CASRKTSGGAETSYEQYF. CDR3 bases: TGTGCCAGCCGTAAGACTAGCGGGGGGGCGGAGACATCCTACGAGCAGTACTTC. The full variable domain, in which reference TRBV7-2 and TRBJ2-7 provide the parts outside the CDR3, is GAGVSQSPSNKVTEKGKDVELRCDPISGHTALYWYRQSLGQGLEFLIYFQGNSAPDKSGLPSDRFSAERTGGSVSTLTIQRTQQEDSAVYLCASRKTSGGAETSYEQYFGPGTRLTVT.